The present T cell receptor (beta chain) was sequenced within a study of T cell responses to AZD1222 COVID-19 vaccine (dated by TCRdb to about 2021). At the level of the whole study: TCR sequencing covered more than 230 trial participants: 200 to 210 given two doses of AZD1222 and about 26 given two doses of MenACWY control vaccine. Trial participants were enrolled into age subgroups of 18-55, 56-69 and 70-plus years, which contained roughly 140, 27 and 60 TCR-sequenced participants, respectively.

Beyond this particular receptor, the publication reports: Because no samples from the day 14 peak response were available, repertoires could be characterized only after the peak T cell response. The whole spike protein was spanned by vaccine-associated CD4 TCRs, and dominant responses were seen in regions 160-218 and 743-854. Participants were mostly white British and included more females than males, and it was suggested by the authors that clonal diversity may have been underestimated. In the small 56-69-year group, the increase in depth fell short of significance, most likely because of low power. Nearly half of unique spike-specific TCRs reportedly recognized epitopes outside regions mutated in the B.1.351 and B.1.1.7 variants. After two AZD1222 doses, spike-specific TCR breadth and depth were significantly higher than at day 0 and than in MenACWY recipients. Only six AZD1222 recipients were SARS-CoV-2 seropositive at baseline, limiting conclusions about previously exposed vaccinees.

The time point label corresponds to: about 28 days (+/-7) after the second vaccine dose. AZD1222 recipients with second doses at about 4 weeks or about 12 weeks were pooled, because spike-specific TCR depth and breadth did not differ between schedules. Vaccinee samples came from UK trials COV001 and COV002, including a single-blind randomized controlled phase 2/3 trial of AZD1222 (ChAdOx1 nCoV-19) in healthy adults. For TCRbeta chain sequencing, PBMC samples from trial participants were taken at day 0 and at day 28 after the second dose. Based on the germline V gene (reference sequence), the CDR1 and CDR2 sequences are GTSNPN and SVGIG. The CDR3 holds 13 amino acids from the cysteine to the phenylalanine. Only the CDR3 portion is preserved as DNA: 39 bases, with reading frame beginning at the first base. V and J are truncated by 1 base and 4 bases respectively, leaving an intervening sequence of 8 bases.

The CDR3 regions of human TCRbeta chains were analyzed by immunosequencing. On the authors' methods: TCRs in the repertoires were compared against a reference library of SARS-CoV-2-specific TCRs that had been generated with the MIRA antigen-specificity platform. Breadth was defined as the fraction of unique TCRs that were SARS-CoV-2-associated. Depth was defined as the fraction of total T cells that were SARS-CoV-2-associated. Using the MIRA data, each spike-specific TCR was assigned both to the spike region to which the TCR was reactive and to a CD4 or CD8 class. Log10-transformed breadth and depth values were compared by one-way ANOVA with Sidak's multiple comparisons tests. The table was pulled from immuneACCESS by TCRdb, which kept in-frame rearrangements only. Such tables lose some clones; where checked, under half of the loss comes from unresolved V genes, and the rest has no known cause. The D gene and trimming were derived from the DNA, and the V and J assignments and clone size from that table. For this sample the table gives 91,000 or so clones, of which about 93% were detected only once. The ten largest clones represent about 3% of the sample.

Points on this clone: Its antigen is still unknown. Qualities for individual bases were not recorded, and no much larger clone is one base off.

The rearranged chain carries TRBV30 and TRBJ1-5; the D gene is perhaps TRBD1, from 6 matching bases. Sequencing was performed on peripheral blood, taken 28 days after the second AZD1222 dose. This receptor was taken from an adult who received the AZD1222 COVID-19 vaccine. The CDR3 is CAWSEGGNQPQHF. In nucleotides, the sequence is TGTGCCTGGAGTGAGGGGGGGAATCAGCCCCAGCATTTT. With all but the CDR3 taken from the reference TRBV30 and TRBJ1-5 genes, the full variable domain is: SQTIHQWPATLVQPVGSPLSLECTVEGTSNPNLYWYRQAAGRGLQLLFYSVGIGQISSEVPQNLSASRPQDRQFILSSKKLLLSDSGFYLCAWSEGGNQPQHFGDGTRLSIL.